This TCR beta chain was identified in a study of T cell clonality in common variable immunodeficiency. This clone was seen at least ten times. Its target is unknown. General observations from the study: T cell subpopulation sequencing would be needed to explain CVID clonality. Compared with healthy controls, CVID subjects showed increased TCRbeta clonality, mostly in about a third. In common variable immunodeficiency, TCR beta chains reportedly carried fewer deletions and N-nucleotide insertions. Repertoire-complication correlations in CVID were limited by patient heterogeneity.

Replacement immunoglobulin had been given to every CVID subject for at least one year. Only in-frame clones appear in the TCRdb table, and some are missing; sequencing was by immunoSEQ multiplex PCR. This repertoire holds approximately 29,000 clones, and none appear only once. Sequenced input: peripheral blood mononuclear cells. The receptor was isolated from a human donor with common variable immunodeficiency.

CDR3 loop: CASSRDRLYEQYF. The CDR3 bases that were read are TGTGCCAGCAGCCGTGACAGGCTCTACGAG. The rearrangement uses TRBV5-4 and TRBJ2-7; weak D call: TRBD1 (6 bases). The sequence runs out 3 residues before the end of the CDR3; the remainder is reconstructed from the germline J gene. The CDR3 totals 13 residues. The V end lost 4 bases, the J end lost 3 bases, and 11 bases lay between the germline ends. Germline loops: CDR1 SGHNT, CDR2 YYREEE (reference sequence). Variable domain in full (rest from reference TRBV5-4 and TRBJ2-7): ETGVTQSPTHLIKTRGQQVTLRCSSQSGHNTVSWYQQALGQGPQFIFQYYREEENGRGNFPPRFSGLQFPNYSSELNVNALELDDSALYLCASSRDRLYEQYFGPGTRLTVT.